This T cell receptor (beta chain) was identified during a study of cytomegalovirus exposure and HLA in healthy donors (dated 2017 in TCRdb). Regarding the research as a whole: According to an earlier analysis of 587 of the donors, 150 million to 200 million T cells yielded 95 million to 140 million unique TCR beta sequences and approximately 280 Gb of sequence data. About 300 gigabases of sequencing data and around 80 million unique TCR sequences made up an early release that covered several hundred HLA-typed donors. Of the approximately 400 genotyped donors, 81% fell in the genetic ancestry cluster associated with self-reported Caucasian donors. The study aimed to test whether signatures of past pathogen exposure could be identified by cataloging public T cell receptors. The study profiled the T cell repertoires of approximately 700 subjects by immunosequencing and related them to cytomegalovirus serostatus. Besides the first cohort of about 730 subjects, a separate validation cohort made up of around 120 different subjects was used. To predict cytomegalovirus infection status, the study brought together high-throughput TCR immunosequencing, statistical association of individual TCRs with disease status, and machine learning. In a later analysis, previously published TCR beta repertoires from some 640 donors were re-analyzed and high-resolution HLA genotyping was added so that TCR occurrence patterns could be studied. Rather than using new phenotypic data, the later analysis identified candidate immune exposures from TCR beta sequences and from how often those sequences occurred across donors. In an earlier analysis of 587 of the donors, high-throughput TCR beta sequencing was used to judge whether each TCR beta V gene segment behaved as functional or pseudogenic. Donor age, sex, ethnicity and CMV serostatus were compiled together with the repertoire data. A later genetic analysis used genome-wide SNP genotypes for about 55% of the 666 donors, treating that subset as a discovery cohort. Every discovery cohort repertoire had been produced on one sequencing platform. Both class I and class II loci were covered by HLA typing, at four-digit resolution. The number of donors typed differed by locus, with 629-630 for A, B, C, DRB1 and DQB1, 522 for DQA1, 600 to 610 for DPA1, and some 470 for DPB1. Because of strong linkage in the cohort, four or five DR-DQ haplotypes were treated as single units for association and clustering. Across under 500 genotyped donors of the cohort, an average of about 240,000 unique TCR beta nucleotide sequences per donor were sequenced, and around 20% of those sequences were non-productive. Study-wide findings and limitations: In vitro tests confirmed that a few of the cytomegalovirus-associated TCR beta chains recognize cytomegalovirus antigens. In a later analysis, HLA-associated TCR beta chains were found to be more clonally expanded and to have lower generation probabilities than equally common non-associated chains. Because HLA typing was unavailable for some donors at each locus, only the typed subset was used in association tests. Immune exposure information for the cohort was limited to CMV serostatus. Most CMV-associated TCR beta chains appeared to be HLA-restricted in a later analysis, and the HLA associations seemed to be driven largely by CMV exposure. A further reported finding was that TCR beta sequences accurately predicted the HLA-A and HLA-B alleles for most subjects in the first cohort. The study gave a list of 150 to 200 TCR beta chains associated with cytomegalovirus. Some IMGT-functional V segments, including TRBV6-2 and TRBV6-3, could not be told apart with the 87-base-pair reads, so those segments were excluded. Assigning TCR associations to individual alleles was difficult when HLA alleles, especially DR and DQ, strongly co-occurred. Linkage disequilibrium might explain the correlated functional status among segregating V segments, but an unknown experimental factor could not be excluded. Sequencing depth was assumed to be roughly uniform across donors in the presence/absence analyses, though that assumption may not hold. In a later analysis, several top co-occurrence clusters were reported to appear linked to parvovirus B19, influenza, CMV and Epstein-Barr virus. The sequencing pipeline was judged likely to have produced a cluster of highly shared sequence variants as a technical artifact. In an earlier analysis of about 550 of the donors, most TCR beta V segments were observed in productive rearrangements about 87% or about 30% of the time, broadly matching IMGT annotations. In a later analysis, TCR association rates were found to vary across HLA loci, with the most associated TCRs seen for DRB1 alleles and the fewest for HLA-C alleles. In a later analysis, some 18,000 TCR beta sequences were associated with specific HLA alleles at a false discovery rate of 0.05. A later genetic analysis reported fewer N-insertions in productive TCRs among donors in an Asian-associated ancestry cluster than the roughly 620-donor mean. The classifier was reported to diagnose cytomegalovirus status with high specificity and sensitivity in both the original cohort and the validation cohort. In this cohort, only TCR beta chains were sequenced, and detectable features were limited by the absence of alpha or paired-chain data. According to the authors, the approach could potentially be generalized to other disease states and immunological phenotypes. The earlier analysis of around 600 of the donors excluded over 15 rarely observed V segments, including chromosome 9 orphons, because counts were too low. Across donors, most TCR sequences were observed very rarely, whereas some public TCRs were present in many individuals. An association between a missense DCLRE1C variant and V-gene and J-gene trimming of TCR beta chains was found in a later genetic analysis and replicated in an independent cohort.

The library was prepared using the immunoSEQ multiplex PCR assay. The multiplex PCR relied on a mix of 60 forward primers for TCR Vbeta segments and 13 reverse primers for TCR Jbeta segments. A multiplex PCR assay on genomic DNA amplified the CDR3 region of rearranged TCR beta genes. The amplified TCR beta libraries were sequenced on the Illumina HiSeq System as 87-base-pair reads. Under the source paper's analysis protocol: A later analysis counted about 82 million unique TCR beta chains across the 666 repertoires, and some 11 million of these chains were shared by at least two donors. Raw reads were error-corrected and collapsed into unique sequences with a nearest-neighbor algorithm that merged closely related sequences to remove PCR and sequencing errors. Alignment of CDR3 sequences to IMGT reference sequences was used to assign V, D and J gene segments. Each retained sequence needed at least a six-nucleotide match to both a V gene segment and a J gene segment. Rearrangements were called productive when the CDR3 lacked stop codons and stayed in frame with V and J; all others were non-productive. CDR3 was defined according to IMGT convention as the region running from the second conserved V-encoded cysteine to the conserved J-encoded phenylalanine. In an earlier analysis of around 640 of the donors, sequences lacking an unambiguous match to a single V gene segment were excluded. An earlier analysis of 587 of the donors called V segments functional above 56.7% productive rearrangements and segregating when the between-donor standard deviation exceeded 5%. To diagnose cytomegalovirus status from the catalog of TCR beta chain sequences, a statistical classification framework was built. V and J gene assignment, in a later analysis, came from comparing TCR nucleotide sequences with IMGT/GENE-DB human TR gene sequences. In a later analysis, CDR3 sequences and most-parsimonious VDJ recombination scenarios were assigned using the TCRdist pipeline. In a later analysis, every TCR beta chain was defined by the combination of its CDR3 amino acid sequence and its V-gene family, and reads without a unique V-gene family were dropped. In a later analysis, several hundred highly shared, low-generation-probability nucleotide sequences were removed to address suspected cross-contamination and a sequencing artifact. In a later analysis, a clonal expansion index for each public chain was calculated from normalized within-repertoire ranks of inferred template counts. A later analysis computed generation probabilities with a VDJ recombination model fitted to out-of-frame rearrangements, and checked the results against IGoR. A later analysis scored TCR-TCR, TCR-HLA and TCR-CMV co-occurrence with hypergeometric tests, applying a repertoire-size bias correction to TCR pairs. In a later analysis, false discovery rates were estimated by permuting HLA or CMV assignments 20 times. In a later analysis, co-occurring TCRs were grouped with DBSCAN, and TCRdist sequence similarity was added when clustering was performed within HLA-allele-positive subsets. Repertoires with fewer than 30,000 or more than 120,000 public chains, plus five repertoires with anomalous nucleotide sharing, were excluded from co-occurrence clustering. The table was pulled from immuneACCESS by TCRdb, which kept in-frame rearrangements only. Such tables lose some clones; where checked, under half of the loss comes from unresolved V genes, and the rest has no known cause. D and trimming come from the DNA, and the V and J calls and clone size come from that table. The sample contains more than 150,000 clones, 76% of them found a single time. The ten top clones hold around 1.5% of the sample.

On this clone itself: There is no known antigen for this receptor. One base away there is no much larger clone; base qualities are not given.

In total, around 600 healthy bone marrow donors made up the cohort. At the time of sampling, all cohort members were nominally healthy, though unrecorded immune exposures were likely present. The donor tested CMV seronegative and was one of the 352 seronegative cohort members. A peripheral blood sample was collected from each donor, and TCR beta sequencing was performed on peripheral blood mononuclear cells. The Qiagen DNeasy Blood Extraction Kit was used to extract genomic DNA from the blood cell samples. Reading the germline V gene gives CDR1 SGHVS and CDR2 FQNEAQ. The CDR3 sequence holds 16 residues, the cysteine and phenylalanine included. Kept here is only the CDR3 DNA, which spans 48 bases and is read in frame from base 1. Trimming takes 5 bases off V and 4 bases off J; junction bases not matched to a gene: 14.

The specimen sequenced was PBMCs. This TCR came from a man younger than 35 in good health and CMV-seronegative. The rearrangement joined TRBV7-8 to TRBJ2-7; TRBD1 agrees with 7 junctional bases. The CDR3 protein is CASSGDTGTDQYEQYF. The nucleotide sequence is given as TGTGCCAGCAGCGGGGATACCGGGACAGACCAATACGAGCAGTACTTC.